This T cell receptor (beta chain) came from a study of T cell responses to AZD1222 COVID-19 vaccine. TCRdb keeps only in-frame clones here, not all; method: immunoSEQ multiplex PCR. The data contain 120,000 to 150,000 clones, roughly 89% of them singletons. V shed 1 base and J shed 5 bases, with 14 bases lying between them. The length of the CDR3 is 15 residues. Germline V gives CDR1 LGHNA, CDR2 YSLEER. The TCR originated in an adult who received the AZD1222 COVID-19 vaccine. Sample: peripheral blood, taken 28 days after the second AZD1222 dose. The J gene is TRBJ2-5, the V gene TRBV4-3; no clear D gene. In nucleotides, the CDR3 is TGCGCCAGCAGCCAAGCGGGCCATTTGGGGGAGACCCAGTACTTC. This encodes CASSQAGHLGETQYF.